Below are 10 T cell receptor beta chains sequenced from a single sample in a study of blood T cell repertoires in COVID-19 (dated by TCRdb to 2020 to 2022). Library prep was done by the immunoSEQ multiplex PCR assay. Held by TCRdb, this immuneACCESS table contains in-frame sequences only and omits some clones. Under half of the omission traces to an unresolved V gene where checked; the cause of the rest is unknown. Within this sample are a few hundred thousand clones, with 75% to 95% of them counted one time only. The biggest ten clones account for around 2.5% of the sample. The sequencing input was peripheral blood. The source is a person under 35 with COVID-19, enrolled during active disease.

The chain carries TRBV28 and TRBJ1-5; D gene ambiguous. The V end lost 4 bases, the J end lost 0 bases, and 13 bases lay between the germline ends. CDR1 MDHEN and CDR2 SYDVKM come from the germline V gene. The CDR3 length is 16 residues. The CDR3, as DNA: TGTGCCAGCAGTTGGGCCCTCGGCTATAGCAATCAGCCCCAGCATTTT. Protein: CASSWALGYSNQPQHF.

Concerning this clone: Different DNA sequences within this sample yield the same CDR3. The V and J genes are TRBV5-1 and TRBJ2-2, with 7 bases matching TRBD2. The junction had 12 bases not matched to a gene; V was cut back by 0 bases and J by 1 base. The germline V gene encodes CDR1 SGHRS and CDR2 YFSETQ. The CDR3 loop spans 19 amino acids. The CDR3, as DNA: TGCGCCAGCAGCTTGGAGGGAGGGTCCCGAGAGGTGAACACCGGGGAGCTGTTTTTT. Protein product: CASSLEGGSREVNTGELFF.

The CDR3 DNA reads TGCAGCGTTGGAGGGGAGGGTGGCAACGAAAAACTGTTTTTT. Its protein product is CSVGGEGGNEKLFF. J is TRBJ1-4 and V is TRBV29-1; tentatively, D is TRBD1 (5 bases). The CDR3 is 14 amino acids. V was clipped by 4 bases and J by 8 bases, with 17 bases between them. Per germline, CDR1 SQVTM and CDR2 ANQGSEA.

The chain is built from TRBV5-5 and TRBJ1-1; 8 nucleotides line up with TRBD1. The V and J ends lost 0 bases and 12 bases, in that order; junction bases with no gene match: 10. The CDR3 is made up of 14 amino acids. CDR1 and CDR2 (germline): SGHKS, YYEKEE (reference sequence). CDR3: CASSLDWTGPASFF. The DNA for the CDR3 is TGTGCCAGCAGCTTGGATTGGACAGGGCCGGCGTCTTTCTTT.

The V and J genes are TRBV13 and TRBJ2-7, with 9 positions matching TRBD2. Per the germline V gene, CDR1 is PRHDT and CDR2 is FYEKMQ (reference sequence). There are 14 residues in the CDR3. The chain's CDR3 is CASGSGRSPYEQYF. Written as DNA, the CDR3 is TGTGCGAGCGGGAGCGGGAGGTCCCCCTACGAGCAGTACTTC.

This clone was seen just once. J is TRBJ2-1 and V is TRBV5-1; 7 bases agree with TRBD1. The CDR3 runs to 13 residues. Germline values: CDR1 SGHRS, CDR2 YFSETQ. V lost 4 bases and J lost 5; bases outside the gene matches: 3. The CDR3 sequence: CASSVTGDNEQFF. The CDR3 nucleotides are TGCGCCAGCAGCGTAACAGGGGACAATGAGCAGTTCTTC.

The chain carries TRBV7-2 and TRBJ2-2, with TRBD1 identical over 7 bases. The ends lost 6 bases at V and 3 bases at J; junction bases unmatched: 10. Germline V lookup: CDR1 SGHTA, CDR2 FQGNSA. CDR3 length equals 16 residues. The DNA of the CDR3 is TGTGCCAGCAGTCCGACAGGGCAGCTACACACCGGGGAGCTGTTTTTT. It yields the protein CASSPTGQLHTGELFF.

V usage is TRBV4-2 and J usage is TRBJ2-5; 7 bases map to TRBD2. After removal of 1 base from V and 4 bases from J, the junction contained 9 bases not matched to a gene. CDR1 LGHNA and CDR2 YNFKEQ come from the germline V gene. The CDR3 is 16 residues long. The CDR3 reads CASSQAGTTVGETQYF. DNA of the CDR3: TGTGCCAGCAGCCAAGCCGGGACTACCGTTGGAGAGACCCAGTACTTC.

The V call is TRBV5-1, the J call TRBJ2-2; 9 bases map to TRBD1. The CDR3 extends over 15 amino acids. The ends lost 4 bases at V and 2 bases at J; junction bases unmatched: 3. Germline CDR1 and CDR2: SGHRS and YFSETQ. Here the CDR3 DNA reads TGCGCCAGCAGCACGGGACAGGGAAACACCGGGGAGCTGTTTTTT. It specifies CASSTGQGNTGELFF.

Of note for this clone: This sample includes further DNA sequences coding for the same CDR3. The V and J genes are TRBV19 and TRBJ2-7, with TRBD1 matching 9 bases. The V gene end was trimmed by 5 bases and the J gene end by 0 bases; junction bases not matched to a gene: 2. The CDR3 totals 14 residues. CDR1 is LNHDA and CDR2 is SQIVND in the germline V gene (reference sequence). DNA for the CDR3: TGTGCCAGTAGTGCGGGACAGGGCTCCTACGAGCAGTACTTC. Translating gives CASSAGQGSYEQYF.